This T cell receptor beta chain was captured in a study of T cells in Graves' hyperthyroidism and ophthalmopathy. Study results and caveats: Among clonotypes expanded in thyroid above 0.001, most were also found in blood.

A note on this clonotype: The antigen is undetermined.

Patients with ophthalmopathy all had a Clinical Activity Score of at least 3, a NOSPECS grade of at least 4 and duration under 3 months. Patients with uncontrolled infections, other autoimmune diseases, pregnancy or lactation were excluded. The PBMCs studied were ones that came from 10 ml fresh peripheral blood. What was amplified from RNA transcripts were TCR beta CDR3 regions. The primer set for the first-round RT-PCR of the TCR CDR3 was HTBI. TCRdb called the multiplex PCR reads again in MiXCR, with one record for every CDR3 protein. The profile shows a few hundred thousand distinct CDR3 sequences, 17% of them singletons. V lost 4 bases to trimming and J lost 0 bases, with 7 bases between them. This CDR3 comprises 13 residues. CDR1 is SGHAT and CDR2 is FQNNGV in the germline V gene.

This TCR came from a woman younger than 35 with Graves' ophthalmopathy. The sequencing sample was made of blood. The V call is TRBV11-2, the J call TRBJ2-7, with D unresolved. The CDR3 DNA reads TGTGCCAGCAGCTACTTCAGCTCCTACGAGCAGTACTTC. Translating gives CASSYFSSYEQYF.